One sample yielded the 31 T cell receptor beta chains listed below, sequenced in a study of blood T cell repertoires in COVID-19. Assay used: immunoSEQ multiplex PCR; TCRdb lists only in-frame clones, some missing. The sample has some 400,000 clones, approximately 90% seen once. The specimen sequenced was PBMCs or T cells enriched from blood (not recorded which). These receptors originate from a young man who had recovered from COVID-19.

The V gene is TRBV7-2, the J gene TRBJ1-2; a possible D gene is TRBD1 (6 bases). Germline CDR1 and CDR2: SGHTA and FQGNSA. V was trimmed by 3 bases and J by 7 bases, leaving 12 bases between them. This CDR3 has 13 residues. CDR3 protein: CASSFSGEGGYTF. For the CDR3, the DNA is TGTGCCAGCAGCTTTTCAGGGGAGGGTGGCTACACCTTC.

The V call is TRBV4-1, the J call TRBJ2-2; TRBD2 aligns across 12 bases. J was trimmed by 4 bases and V by 7 bases; bases with no gene match: 10. Germline V CDR1 and CDR2: MGHRA, YSYEKL. The CDR3 is 17 residues long. CDR3 nucleotide sequence: TGCGCCAGCACCTCAAGGCTAGCGGGGGGGTTCACCGGGGAGCTGTTTTTT. It specifies CASTSRLAGGFTGELFF.

The rearrangement joins TRBV10-3 to TRBJ2-5; D is possibly TRBD1 (6 bases). The CDR3 extends over 16 amino acids. Germline values: CDR1 ENHRY, CDR2 SYGVKD. Deletions cut 3 bases from V and 2 bases from J, with 16 bases between. CDR3: CAISDPPGHNQETQYF. CDR3 DNA sequence: TGTGCCATCAGTGATCCTCCGGGACACAATCAAGAGACCCAGTACTTC.

The chain joins TRBV21-1 to TRBJ2-7; TRBD2, the table's D call, lacks a check against the DNA. TRBV21-1 is termed a pseudogene. This CDR3 is 12 amino acids long. CDR3: CASRILDYEQYF. DNA of the CDR3: TGTGCCAGCAGGATACTAGATTACGAGCAGTACTTC.

This chain joins TRBV6-5 and TRBJ2-5, with TRBD1 as a possible D gene (5 bases). V was clipped by 2 bases and J by 3 bases, with 10 bases between them. CDR1 is MNHEY, CDR2 SVGAGI, per germline. CDR3 size: 14 residues. The CDR3, as DNA: TGTGCCAGCAGTTACAGGACACCTAAAGAGACCCAGTACTTC. As protein: CASSYRTPKETQYF.

The gene calls are TRBV12-5 and TRBJ2-1, with 9 bases lining up with TRBD2. The CDR3 is 18 amino acids. Germline lookup yields CDR1 LGHNT and CDR2 FRNRAP. With 0 bases clipped from V and 6 bases from J, the junction kept 12 bases outside the gene matches. The CDR3 DNA reads as TGTGCTAGTGGTTTGGTACAGACGATGAGCGGGAGGTCCAATGAGCAGTTCTTC. This sequence encodes CASGLVQTMSGRSNEQFF. Looking up the rest from reference TRBV12-5 and TRBJ2-1 gives the full variable domain: DARVTQTPRHKVTEMGQEVTMRCQPILGHNTVFWYRQTMMQGLELLAYFRNRAPLDDSGMPKDRFSAEMPDATLATLKIQPSEPRDSAVYFCASGLVQTMSGRSNEQFFGPGTRLTVL.

This chain joins TRBV24-1 and TRBJ1-2, with 9 bases matching TRBD1. Trimming removed 3 bases from V and 6 bases from J; junction bases left unmatched: 4. Germline V gene sequence: CDR1 KGHDR, CDR2 SFDVKD. The CDR3 is 14 residues long. The CDR3 loop is CATSDHRGQDGYTF. The CDR3 coding sequence is TGTGCCACCAGTGATCACAGGGGGCAGGATGGCTACACCTTC.

The chain recombines TRBV12-5 with TRBJ2-7; D remains unclear. Deletions cut 5 bases from V and 6 bases from J, with 8 bases between. Germline V CDR1 and CDR2: LGHNT, FRNRAP. The CDR3 totals 11 residues. The CDR3 coding sequence is TGTGCTAGTGGTACCAGGTCCGAGCAGTACTTC. This encodes CASGTRSEQYF. The full variable domain, its missing parts supplied by reference TRBV12-5 and TRBJ2-7, is DARVTQTPRHKVTEMGQEVTMRCQPILGHNTVFWYRQTMMQGLELLAYFRNRAPLDDSGMPKDRFSAEMPDATLATLKIQPSEPRDSAVYFCASGTRSEQYFGPGTRLTVT.

The rearrangement joins TRBV5-1 to TRBJ2-1; 7 nucleotides match TRBD1. This CDR3 is 14 amino acids long. Germline V CDR1 and CDR2: SGHRS, YFSETQ. The V gene end was trimmed by 0 bases and the J gene end by 9 bases; junction bases not matched to a gene: 6. In nucleotides, the CDR3 is TGCGCCAGCAGCTTGGATACAGGGGTCGGTGAGCAGTTCTTC. Translation: CASSLDTGVGEQFF. Filled out from reference TRBV5-1 and TRBJ2-1, the complete variable domain reads KAGVTQTPRYLIKTRGQQVTLSCSPISGHRSVSWYQQTPGQGLQFLFEYFSETQRNKGNFPGRFSGRQFSNSRSEMNVSTLELGDSALYLCASSLDTGVGEQFFGPGTRLTVL.

CDR3 nucleotides: TGTGCCAGCAGCGGCGGGACTAGCGGAGGCACAGATACGCAGTATTTT. This encodes CASSGGTSGGTDTQYF. The chain is built from TRBV7-9 and TRBJ2-3; TRBD2 matches 11 bases. V shed 5 bases, J shed 1 base, and the junction held 5 bases outside the gene matches. Germline CDR1 SEHNR, CDR2 FQNEAQ (reference sequence). The CDR3 spans 16 residues.

The rearrangement links TRBV7-9 to TRBJ1-3, with D possibly being TRBD1 (6 bases). The CDR3 contains 17 residues. Deletions cut 5 bases from V and 4 bases from J, with 21 bases between. Germline V gene lookup returns CDR1 SEHNR and CDR2 FQNEAQ (reference sequence). The CDR3 spells CASSVWTALSEGNTIYF. The CDR3 DNA reads as TGTGCCAGCAGCGTATGGACAGCCCTTTCGGAGGGAAACACCATATATTTT.

The genes are TRBV19 and TRBJ1-2, with a possible D match to TRBD1 (5 bases). CDR3 size: 17 residues. CDR1 is LNHDA and CDR2 is SQIVND in the germline V gene (reference sequence). With 4 bases removed from V and 1 base from J, the gap between germline ends came to 19 bases. The CDR3 nucleotides are TGTGCCAGTAGTAAGCTCACCGGAGGGGCGGATAACTATGGCTACACCTTC. Translation: CASSKLTGGADNYGYTF.

The sample holds one count of this clone. The chain couples TRBV7-3 to TRBJ2-1, with TRBD2 matching 14 bases. The CDR3 extends over 19 amino acids. V dropped 1 base and J dropped 3; count of bases not matched to a gene: 8. The germline gives CDR1 SGHTA, CDR2 FQGTGA. This CDR3 is CASSLNGGLAGDSYNEQFF. The CDR3 region has the DNA TGTGCCAGCAGCTTAAATGGGGGACTAGCGGGAGACAGCTACAATGAGCAGTTCTTC.

The chain links TRBV3-1 (or the pseudogene TRBV3-2) to TRBJ2-3; 10 nucleotides align to TRBD2. CDR1 is LGHDT, CDR2 YNNKEL, per germline (reference sequence). The junction had 5 bases not matched to a gene; V was cut back by 0 bases and J by 5 bases. The CDR3 runs to 16 residues. The CDR3 coding sequence is TGTGCCAGCAGCCAAGATGGCCTAGCGGGGGTAGATACGCAGTATTTT. The encoded protein is CASSQDGLAGVDTQYF.

The chain has TRBV28 and TRBJ1-1; 7 nucleotides align to TRBD1. CDR3 length: 13 amino acids. CDR1 is MDHEN, CDR2 SYDVKM, per germline. V was pared by 4 bases and J by 4 bases, with 3 bases of the junction left unmatched. Here the CDR3 reads CASSSQGLTEAFF. The CDR3, as DNA: TGTGCCAGCAGTTCACAGGGGCTCACTGAAGCTTTCTTT.

The genes are TRBV21-1 and TRBJ2-3; TRBD1, the table's D call, lacks a check against the DNA. TRBV21-1 constitutes a pseudogene. This CDR3 is 16 amino acids long. The CDR3 DNA reads as TGTGCCAGCAGCAAAGGGGGACAGGGTGAGGCAGATACGCAGTATTTT. Its protein is CASSKGGQGEADTQYF.

The rearrangement joins TRBV7-3 to TRBJ2-5, with a weak D call TRBD2 (5 bases). The CDR3 runs to 15 residues. Trimming stripped 3 bases from V and 2 bases from J, with 13 bases between. From germline, CDR1 is SGHTA and CDR2 FQGTGA. The CDR3 spells CASSFDHGRQETQYF. CDR3 nucleotide sequence: TGTGCCAGCAGCTTCGATCATGGGAGACAAGAGACCCAGTACTTC.

V is TRBV13 and J is TRBJ1-1, with TRBD1 matching over 7 bases. Trimming took 5 bases from V and 2 from J; bases not matched to a gene: 5. This CDR3 has 14 amino acids. CDR1 is PRHDT, CDR2 FYEKMQ, per germline (reference sequence). DNA of the CDR3: TGTGCCAGCAGCATTGACAGGGAAAACACTGAAGCTTTCTTT. Translating it yields CASSIDRENTEAFF.

The chain carries TRBV3-1 (or the pseudogene TRBV3-2) and TRBJ2-3; 7 bases agree with TRBD2. The length of the CDR3 is 16 residues. The germline V gene has CDR1 LGHDT and CDR2 YNNKEL (reference sequence). The junction had 11 bases not matched to a gene; V was cut back by 4 bases and J by 4 bases. DNA for the CDR3: TGTGCCAGCAGCCTTACGATACGGGAGGTGTCAGATACGCAGTATTTT. This encodes CASSLTIREVSDTQYF.

The chain joins TRBV28 to TRBJ2-5; 12 bases match TRBD2. J lost 5 bases, V lost 5 bases, and 12 bases had no gene match. Germline V gene lookup returns CDR1 MDHEN and CDR2 SYDVKM. This CDR3 region has 17 residues. In nucleotides, the CDR3 is TGTGCCAGCAGTATTTGGACTAGCGGGGTTAGAGCCGAGACCCAGTACTTC. Its protein product is CASSIWTSGVRAETQYF.

The CDR3 bases are TGTGCCAGCAGCCCCCGGGACAGCTATGGCTACACCTTC. It translates to CASSPRDSYGYTF. The chain uses TRBV7-2 and TRBJ1-2, with TRBD1 identical over 7 bases. Germline-derived CDR1 and CDR2 are SGHTA and FQGNSA. Trimming at V came to 5 bases and at J to 4 bases, leaving 4 bases not matched to a gene. This CDR3 spans 13 amino acids.

V gene TRBV28 combines with J gene TRBJ2-5; D is ambiguous. V was cut by 3 bases and J by 1 base, with 12 bases left in between. This CDR3 comprises 15 residues. CDR1 MDHEN and CDR2 SYDVKM come from the germline V gene. The CDR3: CASSLLSGVQETQYF. DNA of the CDR3: TGTGCCAGCAGTTTGTTGTCGGGTGTCCAAGAGACCCAGTACTTC.

The rearrangement uses TRBV19 and TRBJ2-1; 10 bases agree with TRBD2. CDR1 LNHDA and CDR2 SQIVND come from the germline V gene (reference sequence). There are 15 residues in the CDR3. With 3 bases clipped from V and 9 bases from J, the junction kept 8 bases outside the gene matches. The CDR3 reads CASSIRAGGRGEQFF. DNA for the CDR3: TGTGCCAGTAGTATCAGAGCGGGAGGGCGCGGTGAGCAGTTCTTC.

The V call is TRBV7-9, the J call TRBJ2-1; 9 positions match TRBD1. CDR3 length equals 17 residues. J lost 7 bases, V lost 4 bases, and 14 bases had no gene match. Germline CDR1 is SEHNR and CDR2 is FQNEAQ (reference sequence). CDR3 coding DNA: TGTGCCAGCAGCTCGAGCGAACCCGGGACAGGGTGGAATGAGCAGTTCTTC. Translated: CASSSSEPGTGWNEQFF.

This rearrangement joins TRBV3-1 (or the pseudogene TRBV3-2) to TRBJ2-7; 7 nucleotides agree with TRBD1. The CDR3 consists of 16 residues. After removal of 4 bases from V and 2 bases from J, the junction contained 11 bases not matched to a gene. Looked up from germline, CDR1 is LGHDT and CDR2 is YNNKEL (reference sequence). CDR3 DNA sequence: TGTGCCAGCAGCCCTTCCCCGGGACAGCCAACCTACGAGCAGTACTTC. This gives the protein CASSPSPGQPTYEQYF.

The chain links TRBV3-1 (or the pseudogene TRBV3-2) to TRBJ1-4; 8 nucleotides align to TRBD1. The CDR3 totals 15 residues. Germline V gene lookup returns CDR1 LGHDT and CDR2 YNNKEL (reference sequence). The V gene end was trimmed by 3 bases and the J gene end by 5 bases; junction bases not matched to a gene: 5. The CDR3 here is CASSQQQGGNEKLFF. The CDR3 DNA reads as TGTGCCAGCAGCCAGCAACAGGGGGGGAATGAAAAACTGTTTTTT.

V usage is TRBV18 and J usage is TRBJ1-3; D is undetermined. The CDR3 runs to 18 residues. The germline V gene has CDR1 KGHSH and CDR2 LQKENI. V was shortened by 3 bases and J by 0 bases, with 18 bases between the two germline ends. The CDR3 protein is CASSPRNGQIYSGNTIYF. The CDR3 bases are TGTGCCAGCTCACCTAGGAATGGGCAGATATACTCTGGAAACACCATATATTTT.

This rearrangement joins TRBV5-4 to TRBJ2-1; D is undetermined. Trimming shortened V by 2 bases and J by 6 bases, and 21 bases separated the two germline ends. This CDR3 region has 17 residues. Germline V gene data show CDR1 as SGHNT and CDR2 as YYREEE (reference sequence). The CDR3 protein is CASSLFEPPQRTNEQFF. CDR3 DNA sequence: TGTGCCAGCAGCTTATTTGAGCCCCCCCAAAGAACCAATGAGCAGTTCTTC.

The chain links TRBV7-9 to TRBJ2-1; 9 bases are a match to TRBD2. Trimming removed 1 base from V and 5 bases from J; junction bases left unmatched: 6. CDR1 is SEHNR, CDR2 FQNEAQ, per germline (reference sequence). The CDR3 is made up of 16 amino acids. The CDR3: CASSLGWGLAHNEQFF. The CDR3 nucleotides are TGTGCCAGCAGCTTAGGCTGGGGACTAGCTCACAATGAGCAGTTCTTC. The variable domain in full, completed from reference TRBV7-9 and TRBJ2-1, reads DTGVSQNPRHKITKRGQNVTFRCDPISEHNRLYWYRQTLGQGPEFLTYFQNEAQLEKSRLLSDRFSAERPKGSFSTLEIQRTEQGDSAMYLCASSLGWGLAHNEQFFGPGTRLTVL.

This chain uses TRBV7-9 with TRBJ1-5; D possibly corresponds to TRBD1 (6 bases). CDR3 size: 14 residues. Germline CDR1 SEHNR, CDR2 FQNEAQ (reference sequence). V lost 7 bases and J 3 bases, leaving 13 bases between the germline ends. Here the CDR3 reads CASTSGATNQPQHF. The CDR3 DNA is TGTGCCAGCACCTCAGGGGCTACCAATCAGCCCCAGCATTTT.

This clone has just one count. The DNA for the CDR3 is TGTGCCAGTAGTATCCCCGCATCCGGGACAGATAGCCAGCCCCAGCATTTT. Encoded protein: CASSIPASGTDSQPQHF. The chain joins TRBV19 to TRBJ1-5; 7 nucleotides align to TRBD1. Germline-derived CDR1 and CDR2 are LNHDA and SQIVND (reference sequence). This CDR3 region has 17 residues. The V segment lost 3 bases and the J segment 7 bases; nucleotides outside the gene matches: 15.